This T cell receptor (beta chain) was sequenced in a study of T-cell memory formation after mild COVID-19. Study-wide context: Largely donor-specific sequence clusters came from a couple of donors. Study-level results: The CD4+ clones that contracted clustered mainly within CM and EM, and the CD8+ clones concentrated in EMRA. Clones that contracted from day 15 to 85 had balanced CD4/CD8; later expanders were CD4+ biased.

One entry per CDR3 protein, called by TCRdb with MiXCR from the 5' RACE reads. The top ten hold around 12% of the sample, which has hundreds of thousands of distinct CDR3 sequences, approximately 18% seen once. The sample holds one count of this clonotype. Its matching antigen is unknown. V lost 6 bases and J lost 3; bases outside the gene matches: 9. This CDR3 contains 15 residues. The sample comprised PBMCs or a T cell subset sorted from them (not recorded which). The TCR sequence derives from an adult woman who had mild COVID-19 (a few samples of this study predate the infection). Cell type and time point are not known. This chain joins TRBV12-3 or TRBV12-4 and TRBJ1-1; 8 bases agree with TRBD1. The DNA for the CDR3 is TGTGCCAGCAGCTACCCAACAGGGGGAGACACTGAAGCTTTCTTT. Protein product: CASSYPTGGDTEAFF.